These T cell receptor beta chains were read from a single sample in a study of cytomegalovirus exposure and HLA in healthy donors. Libraries were prepared by immunoSEQ multiplex PCR; TCRdb keeps only in-frame clonotypes and omits some of them. The sample has approximately 190,000 clones, around 86% seen once. Sequenced input: PBMCs. The receptors shown here come from a man aged 40-50 years in good health and CMV-seropositive. CDR3s include the opening cysteine and the closing phenylalanine or tryptophan. Fields, in order: clone size, V gene, J gene, D gene, CDR3 DNA, CDR3 protein. A D gene is named only where the DNA matches it firmly. Rows may omit the clone size; those that give it use once, few, many or a size class.

clone_size: .
v_call: TRBV7-2
j_call: TRBJ2-7
d_call: .
cdr3_nt: TGTGCCAGCAGCCCAACTGGGAGCGAGCAGTACTTC
cdr3_aa: CASSPTGSEQYF

clone_size: .
v_call: TRBV7-9
j_call: TRBJ2-3
d_call: .
cdr3_nt: TGTGCCAGCACCTCGGGGGGCAATCCCACAGATACGCAGTATTTT
cdr3_aa: CASTSGGNPTDTQYF

clone_size: .
v_call: TRBV5-8
j_call: TRBJ1-2
d_call: .
cdr3_nt: TGTGCCAGCAGCTCATCCTCCTGGGGCAATGACTATGGCTACACCTTC
cdr3_aa: CASSSSSWGNDYGYTF

clone_size: .
v_call: TRBV19
j_call: TRBJ2-7
d_call: TRBD1
cdr3_nt: TGTGCCAGTAGTACCCGACAGGGATTCGAGCAGTACTTC
cdr3_aa: CASSTRQGFEQYF

clone_size: few
v_call: TRBV27
j_call: TRBJ1-2
d_call: TRBD1
cdr3_nt: TGTGCCAGCAGGGACAGGGCGGCTGGCTACACCTTC
cdr3_aa: CASRDRAAGYTF

clone_size: .
v_call: TRBV7-2
j_call: TRBJ2-7
d_call: TRBD2
cdr3_nt: TGTGCCAGCAGCTTCAAGGGACTAGCGGGGACCTACGAGCAGTACTTC
cdr3_aa: CASSFKGLAGTYEQYF

clone_size: .
v_call: TRBV27
j_call: TRBJ2-5
d_call: TRBD2
cdr3_nt: TGTGCCAGCAGTCCTCTAGCGGGCCCCCACCAAGAGACCCAGTACTTC
cdr3_aa: CASSPLAGPHQETQYF

clone_size: .
v_call: TRBV7-9
j_call: TRBJ2-7
d_call: TRBD1
cdr3_nt: TGTGCCAGCAGCTTGGGACAGGGGGCAGTATACGAGCAGTACTTC
cdr3_aa: CASSLGQGAVYEQYF

clone_size: once
v_call: TRBV5-6
j_call: TRBJ2-3
d_call: TRBD2
cdr3_nt: TGTGCCAGCAGCTGGCTAGCGGGGGCCACAGATACGCAGTATTTT
cdr3_aa: CASSWLAGATDTQYF

clone_size: once
v_call: TRBV7-6
j_call: TRBJ2-3
d_call: TRBD2
cdr3_nt: TGTGCCAGCACCCGCGGGGGGGCCTCAGATACGCAGTATTTT
cdr3_aa: CASTRGGASDTQYF

clone_size: .
v_call: TRBV30
j_call: TRBJ2-2
d_call: TRBD2
cdr3_nt: TGTGCCCGAAGACTAAGCGGGGGGGCCGGAGGCGGGGAGCTGTTTTTT
cdr3_aa: CARRLSGGAGGGELFF

clone_size: .
v_call: TRBV7-7
j_call: TRBJ2-5
d_call: TRBD2
cdr3_nt: TGTGCTAGCTCCCAGCGGGGACTACAAGAGACCCAGTACTTC
cdr3_aa: CASSQRGLQETQYF

clone_size: .
v_call: TRBV19
j_call: TRBJ1-4
d_call: .
cdr3_nt: TGTGCCAGTACCATCGGGGGGACGGACCAAGAAAAACTGTTTTTT
cdr3_aa: CASTIGGTDQEKLFF

clone_size: .
v_call: TRBV9
j_call: TRBJ1-1
d_call: TRBD1
cdr3_nt: TGTGCCAGCAGCGGTCAGGGGGGAAGGATGAACACTGAAGCTTTCTTT
cdr3_aa: CASSGQGGRMNTEAFF

clone_size: .
v_call: TRBV19
j_call: TRBJ1-3
d_call: .
cdr3_nt: TGTGCCAGTAGTATAGGGTCAGGCTCTGGAAACACCATATATTTT
cdr3_aa: CASSIGSGSGNTIYF

clone_size: .
v_call: TRBV7-9
j_call: TRBJ2-1
d_call: .
cdr3_nt: TGTGCCAGCAAGGACGGGGGGCCTAACAATGAGCAGTTCTTC
cdr3_aa: CASKDGGPNNEQFF

clone_size: .
v_call: TRBV2
j_call: TRBJ2-3
d_call: TRBD2
cdr3_nt: TGTGCCAGCAGTGGGGGACTAGCATCGGATACGCAGTATTTT
cdr3_aa: CASSGGLASDTQYF

clone_size: once
v_call: TRBV7-6
j_call: TRBJ1-1
d_call: .
cdr3_nt: TGTGCCAGCAGCTTATTGCGGGGGGGCGCGGGAACTGAAGCTTTCTTT
cdr3_aa: CASSLLRGGAGTEAFF

clone_size: .
v_call: TRBV5-1
j_call: TRBJ2-1
d_call: .
cdr3_nt: TGCGCCAGCAGCTTGGCCGCACAGGGCAATGAGCAGTTCTTC
cdr3_aa: CASSLAAQGNEQFF